This TCR beta chain stems from a study of graft-versus-host responses after intestinal transplantation. Assay: immunoSEQ multiplex PCR; the TCRdb copy retains only in-frame clones and omits some. Among 90,000 to 130,000 clones listed, approximately 93% were seen once. CDR3 length: 16 amino acids. Germline CDR1 LNHDA, CDR2 SQIVND (reference sequence). V was clipped by 2 bases and J by 3 bases; unmatched bases: 6. With regard to this clone: What it recognizes is unknown.

J is TRBJ1-5 and V is TRBV19; 8 bases fit TRBD1. This specimen consisted of unstimulated CD8+ T cells sorted from spleen or lymph node cells, obtained before transplant. This receptor was taken from a human donor who was the organ donor for an intestinal transplant. As DNA, the CDR3 is TGTGCCAGTAGTATACGGACAGGGTGGTACAATCAGCCCCAGCATTTT. Its protein is CASSIRTGWYNQPQHF.